The TCR beta chain under discussion was sequenced for a study of identical twins. Germline values: CDR1 MDHEN, CDR2 SYDVKM. The CDR3 runs to 9 residues. V was pared by 11 bases and J by 6 bases, with 5 bases between. TCRdb re-analysed the 5' RACE reads in MiXCR, keeping a single row per CDR3 protein. The sample holds 700,000 or so distinct CDR3 sequences, under 9% seen once. This clonotype has just a few counts. These sequences were also reported in another study, on yellow fever vaccine responses in identical twins.

The sequence was collected from a woman aged 18 to 35 in good health. The specimen was PBMCs. J is TRBJ1-5 and V is TRBV28; D is ambiguous. The CDR3 DNA follows: TGTGCCTTTGGTCAGCCCCAGCATTTT. Its translation: CAFGQPQHF.